Sequencing of this T cell receptor (beta chain) was carried out in a study of T cells in localized non-small cell lung cancer. Using immunoSEQ multiplex PCR, the repertoire was profiled, and TCRdb retains in-frame clones only, with some absent. This table holds approximately 30,000 clones, 93% found once. CDR1 and CDR2 (germline): SEHNR, FQNEAQ (reference sequence). Trimming removed 6 bases from V and 0 bases from J, with 14 bases in between. The CDR3 consists of 15 residues. The V and J genes are TRBV7-9 and TRBJ1-1, with D possibly TRBD1 on 5 matching bases. Specimen: peripheral blood, collected before any cancer treatment. This TCR came from a female donor over 55 with stage I lung adenocarcinoma. DNA of the CDR3: TGTGCCAGCAGAGGCGTGGCGGGGGTGAACACTGAAGCTTTCTTT. The encoded protein is CASRGVAGVNTEAFF.